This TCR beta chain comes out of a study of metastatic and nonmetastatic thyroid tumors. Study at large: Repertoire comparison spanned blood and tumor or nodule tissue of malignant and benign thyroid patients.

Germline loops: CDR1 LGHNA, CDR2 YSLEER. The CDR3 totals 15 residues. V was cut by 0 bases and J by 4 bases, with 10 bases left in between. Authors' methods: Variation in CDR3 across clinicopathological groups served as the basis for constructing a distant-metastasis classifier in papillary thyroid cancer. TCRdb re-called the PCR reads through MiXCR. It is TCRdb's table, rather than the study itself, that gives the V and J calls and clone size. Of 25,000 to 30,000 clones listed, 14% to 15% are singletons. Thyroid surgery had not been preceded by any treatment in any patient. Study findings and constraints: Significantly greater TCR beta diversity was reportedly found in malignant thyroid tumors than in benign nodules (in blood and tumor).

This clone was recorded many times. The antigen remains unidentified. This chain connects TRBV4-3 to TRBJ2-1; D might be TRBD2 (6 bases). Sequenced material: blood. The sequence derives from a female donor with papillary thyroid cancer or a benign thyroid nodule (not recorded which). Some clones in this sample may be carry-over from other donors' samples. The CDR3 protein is CASSQDGSSYNEQFF. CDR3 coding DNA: TGCGCCAGCAGCCAAGACGGGAGCAGTTACAATGAGCAGTTCTTC.